This T cell receptor beta chain was captured by sequencing in a study of cytomegalovirus exposure and HLA in healthy donors. Overall study: Some 200 million T cells yielded more than 95 million unique TCR beta sequences, as an earlier analysis found.

The CDR3 is 13 amino acids. V gave up 5 bases and J gave up 6 bases, with 11 bases separating them. The germline V gene encodes CDR1 SEHNR and CDR2 FQNEAQ (reference sequence). As for the donors, each was a healthy bone marrow donor. This clone was observed a single time. The PCR made use of 60 Vbeta and 13 Jbeta primers. Profiling relied on immunoSEQ multiplex PCR, and the TCRdb table lists in-frame clones only, not all of them. The sample carries roughly 150,000 clones, roughly 73% recorded once. This clonotype was obtained from a man younger than 35 in good health and CMV-seropositive. The sequenced sample was PBMCs. The V call is TRBV7-9, the J call TRBJ1-5; D is undetermined. The chain's CDR3 is CASSPPEGQPQHF. The CDR3 nucleotides read TGTGCCAGCAGCCCTCCTGAGGGTCAGCCCCAGCATTTT.